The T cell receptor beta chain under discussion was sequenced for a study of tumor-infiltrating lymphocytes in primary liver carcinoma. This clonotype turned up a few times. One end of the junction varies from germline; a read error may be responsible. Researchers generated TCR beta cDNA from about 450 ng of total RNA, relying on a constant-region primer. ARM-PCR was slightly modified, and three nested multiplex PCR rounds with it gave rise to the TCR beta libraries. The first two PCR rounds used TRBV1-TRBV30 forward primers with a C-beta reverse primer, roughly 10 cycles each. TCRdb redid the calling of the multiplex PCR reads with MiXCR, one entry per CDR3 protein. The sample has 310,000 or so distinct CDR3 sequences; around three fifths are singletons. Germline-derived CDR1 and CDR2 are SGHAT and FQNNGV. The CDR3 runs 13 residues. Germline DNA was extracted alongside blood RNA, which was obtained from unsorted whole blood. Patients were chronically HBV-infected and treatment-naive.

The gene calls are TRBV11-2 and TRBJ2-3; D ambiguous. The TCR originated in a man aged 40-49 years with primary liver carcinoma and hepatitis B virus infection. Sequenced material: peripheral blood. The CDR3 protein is CARSLEAADTQCF. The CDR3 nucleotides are TGTGCCAGGAGCTTAGAGGCCGCGGATACGCAGTGTTTT.